The sequence of this T cell receptor beta chain was determined in a study of CD4 T cells in relation to SARS-CoV-2 and coronaviruses. Regarding the study as a whole: This crossreactivity analysis covered spike protein alone, no other viral proteins. Samples before the pandemic and after infection were not matched within any donor.

This clone was observed a single time. Its cognate antigen is unknown. In germline, CDR1 is MDHEN, CDR2 SYDVKM. CDR3 length: 13 amino acids. Trimming pared 3 bases from V and 3 bases from J, leaving 8 bases between. Sequencing was performed with immunoSEQ multiplex PCR; in TCRdb, only in-frame clones are kept and a portion is missing. Here the sample spans some 64,000 clones, 85% to 95% being singletons. Before the COVID-19 pandemic, during about 2011-2019, CD4+ T cells were taken from unexposed donors. The rearrangement links TRBV28 to TRBJ1-2, with D perhaps TRBD1 (5 bases). This receptor was taken from a human donor in good health. Sequenced material: naive CD4+ T cells from PBMCs. Sample subset: naive CD4+ T cells isolated by negative enrichment. CDR3 sequence: CASSFVRDYGYTF. The CDR3 DNA sequence: TGTGCCAGCAGTTTCGTCAGGGACTATGGCTACACCTTC.